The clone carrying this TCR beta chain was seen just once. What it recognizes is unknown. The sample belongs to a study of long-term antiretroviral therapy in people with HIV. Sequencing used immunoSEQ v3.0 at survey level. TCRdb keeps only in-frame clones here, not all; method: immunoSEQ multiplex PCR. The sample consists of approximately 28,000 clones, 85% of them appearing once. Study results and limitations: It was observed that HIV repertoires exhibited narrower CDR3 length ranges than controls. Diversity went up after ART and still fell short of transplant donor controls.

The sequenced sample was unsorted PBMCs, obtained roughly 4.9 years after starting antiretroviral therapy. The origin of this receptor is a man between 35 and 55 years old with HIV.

The CDR3 is CASSLASGGKETQYF. CDR3 nucleotides: TGTGCCAGCAGCTTAGCTAGCGGGGGGAAAGAGACCCAGTACTTC. The rearrangement uses TRBV7-9 and TRBJ2-5; TRBD2 agrees at 10 bases. The CDR3 length is 15 residues. V was clipped by 0 bases and J by 3 bases; unmatched bases: 1. Germline values: CDR1 SEHNR, CDR2 FQNEAQ (reference sequence).